The clone carrying this TCR beta chain turned up a few times. Its antigen is unknown. The data are from a study of blood T cells in healthy people across ages. Broader study findings: Versus aged donors, long-lived donors had higher diversity and more naive CD4+ cells. Older age went with lower TCR beta diversity per million T cells, in a roughly linear way.

In germline, CDR1 is KGHSH, CDR2 LQKENI. J gave up 4 bases and V 5 bases, and 8 bases lay outside the gene matches. CDR3 length: 15 amino acids. A second roughly 6 to 12 cycle PCR used barcoded and J-beta primers. A single record per CDR3 protein comes from TCRdb applying MiXCR to the 5' RACE reads. In the table there are about 680,000 distinct CDR3 sequences, 49% of which are singletons. Per sample, no less than 6 micrograms of total RNA were extracted. The TCR comes from a woman aged 55-70 years in good health. The chain links TRBV18 to TRBJ2-1; 7 positions match TRBD2. What was sequenced was blood. DNA of the CDR3: TGTGCCAGCTCATCGTTTCGGGAGGCGTACAATGAGCAGTTCTTC. This codes for CASSSFREAYNEQFF.